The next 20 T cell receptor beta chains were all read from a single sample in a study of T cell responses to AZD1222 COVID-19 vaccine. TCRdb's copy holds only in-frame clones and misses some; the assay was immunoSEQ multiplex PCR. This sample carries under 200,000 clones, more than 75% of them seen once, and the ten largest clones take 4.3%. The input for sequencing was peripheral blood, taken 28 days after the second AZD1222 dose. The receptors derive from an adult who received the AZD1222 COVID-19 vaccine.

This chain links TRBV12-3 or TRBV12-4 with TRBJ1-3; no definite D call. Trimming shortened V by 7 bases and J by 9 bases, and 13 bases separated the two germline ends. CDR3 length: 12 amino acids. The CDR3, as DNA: TGTGCCAGCACCCTTACCGGTGGCACCATATATTTT. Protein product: CASTLTGGTIYF.

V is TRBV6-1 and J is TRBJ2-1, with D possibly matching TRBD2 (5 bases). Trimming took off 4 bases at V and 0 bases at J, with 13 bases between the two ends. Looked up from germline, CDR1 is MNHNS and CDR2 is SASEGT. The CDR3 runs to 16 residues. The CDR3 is CASSASPGSSYNEQFF. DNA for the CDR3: TGTGCCAGCAGTGCGTCTCCGGGAAGCTCCTACAATGAGCAGTTCTTC.

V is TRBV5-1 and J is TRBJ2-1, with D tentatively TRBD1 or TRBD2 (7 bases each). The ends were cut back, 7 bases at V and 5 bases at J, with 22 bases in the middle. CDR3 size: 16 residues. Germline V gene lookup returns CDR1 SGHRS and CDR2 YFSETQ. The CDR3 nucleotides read TGCGCCAGCCAGGGGGGCGGGGGAGATAGTCACAATGAGCAGTTCTTC. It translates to CASQGGGGDSHNEQFF.

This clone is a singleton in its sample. CDR3 bases: TGTGCCAGAAGCTCGGGGCTGGAGGGGTCGGAGACCCAGTACTTC. Its translation: CARSSGLEGSETQYF. The V gene is TRBV5-3, the J gene TRBJ2-5; weak D call: TRBD2 (6 bases). TRBV5-3 is placed among ORFs of uncertain function. The CDR3 length is 15 residues. V was clipped by 3 bases and J by 5 bases, with 17 bases between them.

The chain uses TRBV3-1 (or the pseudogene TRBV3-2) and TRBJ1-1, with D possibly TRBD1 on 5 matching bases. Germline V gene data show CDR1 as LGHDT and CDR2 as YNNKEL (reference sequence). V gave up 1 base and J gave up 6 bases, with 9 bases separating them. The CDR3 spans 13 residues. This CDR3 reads CASSQVGAAEAFF. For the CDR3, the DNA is TGTGCCAGCAGCCAAGTCGGGGCGGCTGAAGCTTTCTTT.

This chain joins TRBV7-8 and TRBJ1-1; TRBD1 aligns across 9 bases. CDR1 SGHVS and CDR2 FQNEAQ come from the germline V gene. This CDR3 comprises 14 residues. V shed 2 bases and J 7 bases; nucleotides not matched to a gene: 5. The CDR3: CASSLTGGRVEAFF. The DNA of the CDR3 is TGTGCCAGCAGCTTAACAGGGGGCAGGGTTGAAGCTTTCTTT.

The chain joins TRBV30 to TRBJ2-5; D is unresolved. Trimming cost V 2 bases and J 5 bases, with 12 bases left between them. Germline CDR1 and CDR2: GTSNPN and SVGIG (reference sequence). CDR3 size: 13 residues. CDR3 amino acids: CAWSPRPLETQYF. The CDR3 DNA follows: TGTGCCTGGAGTCCCCGGCCCTTGGAGACCCAGTACTTC.

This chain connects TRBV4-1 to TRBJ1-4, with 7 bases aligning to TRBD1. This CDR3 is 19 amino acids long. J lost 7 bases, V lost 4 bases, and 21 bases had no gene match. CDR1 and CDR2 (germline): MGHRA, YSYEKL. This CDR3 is CASSPIPPLNRGTGEKLFF. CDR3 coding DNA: TGCGCCAGCAGCCCCATTCCACCTTTAAACAGGGGAACGGGTGAAAAACTGTTTTTT.

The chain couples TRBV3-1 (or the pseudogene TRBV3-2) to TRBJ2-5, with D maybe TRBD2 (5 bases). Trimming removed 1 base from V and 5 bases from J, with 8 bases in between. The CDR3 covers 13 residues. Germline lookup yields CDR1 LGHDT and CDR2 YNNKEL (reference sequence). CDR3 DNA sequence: TGTGCCAGCAGCCAAGCGGGCGGGGAGACCCAGTACTTC. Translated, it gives CASSQAGGETQYF.

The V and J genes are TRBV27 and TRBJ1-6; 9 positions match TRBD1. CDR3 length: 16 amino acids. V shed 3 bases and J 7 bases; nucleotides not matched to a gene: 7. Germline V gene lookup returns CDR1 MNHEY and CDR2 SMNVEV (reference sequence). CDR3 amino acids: CASSFVGTGRNSPLHF. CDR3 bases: TGTGCCAGCAGTTTCGTGGGGACAGGGAGGAATTCACCCCTCCACTTT.

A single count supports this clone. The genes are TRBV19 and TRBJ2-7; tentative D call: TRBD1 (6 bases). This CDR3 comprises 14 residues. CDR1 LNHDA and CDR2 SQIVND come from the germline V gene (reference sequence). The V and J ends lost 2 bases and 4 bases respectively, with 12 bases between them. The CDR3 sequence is CASSISSGQYEQYF. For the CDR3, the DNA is TGTGCCAGTAGTATATCCAGCGGACAGTACGAGCAGTACTTC.

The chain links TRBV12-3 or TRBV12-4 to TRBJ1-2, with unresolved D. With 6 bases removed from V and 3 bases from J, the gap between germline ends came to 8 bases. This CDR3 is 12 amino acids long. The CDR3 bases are TGTGCCAGCAGCCCCGGGGACTATGGCTACACCTTC. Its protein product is CASSPGDYGYTF.

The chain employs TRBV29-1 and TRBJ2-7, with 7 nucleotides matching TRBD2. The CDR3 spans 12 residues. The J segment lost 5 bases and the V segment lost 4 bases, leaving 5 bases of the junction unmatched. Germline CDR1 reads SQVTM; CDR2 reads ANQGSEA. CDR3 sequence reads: CSVGWGGHEQYF. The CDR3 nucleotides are TGCAGCGTTGGGTGGGGGGGTCACGAGCAGTACTTC.

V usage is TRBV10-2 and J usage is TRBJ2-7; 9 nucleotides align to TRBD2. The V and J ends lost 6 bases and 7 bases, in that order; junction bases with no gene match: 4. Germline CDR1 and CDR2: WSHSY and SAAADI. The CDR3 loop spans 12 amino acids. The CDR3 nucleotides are TGCGCCAGCAGGCAGCGGGGGGAAGAGCAGTACTTC. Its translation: CASRQRGEEQYF.

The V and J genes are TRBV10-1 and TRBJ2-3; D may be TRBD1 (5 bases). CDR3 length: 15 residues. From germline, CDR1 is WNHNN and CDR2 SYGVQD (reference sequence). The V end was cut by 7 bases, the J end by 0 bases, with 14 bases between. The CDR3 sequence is CASNDRGASTDTQYF. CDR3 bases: TGCGCCAGCAACGATCGTGGGGCAAGCACAGATACGCAGTATTTT.

The CDR3 protein is CASSQGQQETQYF. CDR3 bases: TGTGCCAGCAGTCAAGGACAGCAAGAGACCCAGTACTTC. V usage is TRBV12-3 or TRBV12-4 and J usage is TRBJ2-5; D may be TRBD1 (6 bases). CDR3 length: 13 residues. The germline V and J ends were trimmed by 5 bases and 2 bases, with 9 bases remaining between them.

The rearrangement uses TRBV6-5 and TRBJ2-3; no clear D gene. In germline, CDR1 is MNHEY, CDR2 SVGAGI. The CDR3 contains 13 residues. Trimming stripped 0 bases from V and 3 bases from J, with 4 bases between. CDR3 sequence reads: CASSYSVTDTQYF. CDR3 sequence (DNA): TGTGCCAGCAGTTACTCTGTAACAGATACGCAGTATTTT.

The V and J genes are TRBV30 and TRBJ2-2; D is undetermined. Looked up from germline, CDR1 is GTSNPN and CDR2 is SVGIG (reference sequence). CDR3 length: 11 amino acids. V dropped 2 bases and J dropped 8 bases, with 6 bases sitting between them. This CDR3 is CAWSWGGELFF. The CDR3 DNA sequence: TGTGCCTGGAGTTGGGGAGGGGAGCTGTTTTTT.

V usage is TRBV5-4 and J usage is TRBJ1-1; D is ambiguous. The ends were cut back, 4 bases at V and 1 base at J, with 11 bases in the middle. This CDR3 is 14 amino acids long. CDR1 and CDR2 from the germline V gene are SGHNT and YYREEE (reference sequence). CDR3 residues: CASSQDAANTEAFF. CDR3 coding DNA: TGTGCCAGCAGCCAGGATGCAGCGAACACTGAAGCTTTCTTT.

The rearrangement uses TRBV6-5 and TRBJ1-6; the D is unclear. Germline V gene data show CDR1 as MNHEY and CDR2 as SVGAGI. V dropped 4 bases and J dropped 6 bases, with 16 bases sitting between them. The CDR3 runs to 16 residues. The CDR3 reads CASSSGLRTINSPLHF. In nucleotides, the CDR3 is TGTGCCAGCAGTTCCGGACTCCGAACGATTAATTCACCCCTCCACTTT.